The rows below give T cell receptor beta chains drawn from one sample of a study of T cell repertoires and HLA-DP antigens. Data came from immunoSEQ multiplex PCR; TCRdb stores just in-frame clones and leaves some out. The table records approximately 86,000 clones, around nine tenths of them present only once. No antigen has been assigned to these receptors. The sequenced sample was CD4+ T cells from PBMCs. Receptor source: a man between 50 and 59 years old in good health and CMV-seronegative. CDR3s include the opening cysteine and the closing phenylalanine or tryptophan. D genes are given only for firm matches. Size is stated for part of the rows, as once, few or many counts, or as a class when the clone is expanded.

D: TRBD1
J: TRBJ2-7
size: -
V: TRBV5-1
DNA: TGCGCCAGCAGCTCCCAAACAGGGGGCTCCTACGAGCAGTACTTC
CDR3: CASSSQTGGSYEQYF

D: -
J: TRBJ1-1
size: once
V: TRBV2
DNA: TGTGCCAGCAGTGAAGAAGGGGGGGTCACTGAAGCTTTCTTT
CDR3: CASSEEGGVTEAFF

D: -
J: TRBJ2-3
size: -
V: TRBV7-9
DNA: TGTGCCAGCAGCAGTTCCGGGACCGCTACGCAGTATTTT
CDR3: CASSSSGTATQYF

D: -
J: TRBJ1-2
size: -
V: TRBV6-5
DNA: TGTGCCAGCAGGGGCGGGGGTGGCTACACCTTC
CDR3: CASRGGGGYTF

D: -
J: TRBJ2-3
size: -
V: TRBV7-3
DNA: TGTGCCAGCAGCTTAAGTCACTACACAGATACGCAGTATTTT
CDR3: CASSLSHYTDTQYF

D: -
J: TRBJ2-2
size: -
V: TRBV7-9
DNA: TGTGCCAGCAGCCTGAGTTTAGTCACCGGGGAGCTGTTTTTT
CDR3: CASSLSLVTGELFF

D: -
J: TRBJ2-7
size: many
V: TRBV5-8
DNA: TGTGCCAGCAGCCCCTGGACGGTCTCCTACGAGCAGTACTTC
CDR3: CASSPWTVSYEQYF

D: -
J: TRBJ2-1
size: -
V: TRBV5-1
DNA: TGCGCCAGCAGCTTGGGTTCCCCGGGACACCAGGACTACAATGAGCAGTTCTTC
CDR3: CASSLGSPGHQDYNEQFF

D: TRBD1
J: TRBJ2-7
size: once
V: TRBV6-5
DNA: TGTGCCAGCAGTCGGGACAGGGGCTCCGAGCAGTACTTC
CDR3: CASSRDRGSEQYF

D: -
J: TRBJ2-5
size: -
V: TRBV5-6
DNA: TGTGCCAGCAGTATCGCCCCCAGGGGACAAGAGACCCAGTACTTC
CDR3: CASSIAPRGQETQYF

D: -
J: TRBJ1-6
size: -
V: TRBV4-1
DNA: TGCGCCAGCAGCCAAGATCTACCAGTCTCACCCCTCCACTTT
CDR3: CASSQDLPVSPLHF

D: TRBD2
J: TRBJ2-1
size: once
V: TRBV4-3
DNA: TGCGCCAGCAGCCAAGAAGCTAGCGGGAGGGTCTACAATGAGCAGTTCTTC
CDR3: CASSQEASGRVYNEQFF

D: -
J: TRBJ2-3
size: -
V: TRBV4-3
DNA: TGCGCCAGCAGCCAAGATGGGGAAGAAGATACGCAGTATTTT
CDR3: CASSQDGEEDTQYF

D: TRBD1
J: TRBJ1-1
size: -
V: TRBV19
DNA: TGTGCCAGTAGTAGACAGGGGGCTCCGATGAACACTGAAGCTTTCTTT
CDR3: CASSRQGAPMNTEAFF

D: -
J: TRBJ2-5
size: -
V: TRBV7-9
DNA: TGTGCCAGCAGCTTAGAGGGCGGGCAGTACCAAGAGACCCAGTACTTC
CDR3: CASSLEGGQYQETQYF

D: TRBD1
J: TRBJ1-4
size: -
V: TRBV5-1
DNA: TGCGCCAGCACCGGGACAGGAGTACTTGCAACTAATGAAAAACTGTTTTTT
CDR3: CASTGTGVLATNEKLFF

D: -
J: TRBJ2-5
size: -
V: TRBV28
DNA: TGTGCCAGCAGCCAGCCAGCCCAAGAGACCCAGTACTTC
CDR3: CASSQPAQETQYF

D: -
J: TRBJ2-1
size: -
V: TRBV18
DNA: TGTGCCAGCTCACCACAGGGATCGGTTTACAATGAGCAGTTCTTC
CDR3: CASSPQGSVYNEQFF

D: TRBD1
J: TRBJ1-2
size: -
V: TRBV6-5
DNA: TGTGCCACCCACGAGGCAGGGGGCAACTATGGCTACACCTTC
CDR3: CATHEAGGNYGYTF

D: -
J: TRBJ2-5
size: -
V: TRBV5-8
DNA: TGTGCCAGCAGCTTTGCCCAGGCGGGTTCGGAGACCCAGTACTTC
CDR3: CASSFAQAGSETQYF

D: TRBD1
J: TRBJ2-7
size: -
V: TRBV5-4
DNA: TGTGCCAGCAGCTCTCGGGACAGGGGATCGTACGAGCAGTACTTC
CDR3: CASSSRDRGSYEQYF

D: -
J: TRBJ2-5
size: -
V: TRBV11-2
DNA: TGTGCCAGCAGCTTATTGGCAGCAAGGACGGAGACCCAGTACTTC
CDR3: CASSLLAARTETQYF

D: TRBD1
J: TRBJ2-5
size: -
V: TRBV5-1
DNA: TGCGCCAGCAGGGCCGGGACAGGGAATCAAGAGACCCAGTACTTC
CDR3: CASRAGTGNQETQYF

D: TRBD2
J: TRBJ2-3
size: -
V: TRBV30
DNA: TGTGCCTGGAGTTGGACTAGCGGGAGGTCAGATACGCAGTATTTT
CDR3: CAWSWTSGRSDTQYF

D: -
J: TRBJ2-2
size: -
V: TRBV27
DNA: TGTGCCAGCAGTGGGAGGACAGGGAGGGCGGGGGAGCTGTTTTTT
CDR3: CASSGRTGRAGELFF

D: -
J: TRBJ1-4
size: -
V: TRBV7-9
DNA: TGTGCCAGCAGCTTAGCAATTGGGGCGAAGGAAAAACTGTTTTTT
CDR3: CASSLAIGAKEKLFF

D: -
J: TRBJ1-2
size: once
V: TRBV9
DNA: TGTGCCAGCACCCAAGGGGGGGGCCAAAGTGGCTACACCTTC
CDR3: CASTQGGGQSGYTF

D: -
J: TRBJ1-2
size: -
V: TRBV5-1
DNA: TGCGCCAGCAGCTCGAGCGGGGGGGTGTATGGCTACACCTTC
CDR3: CASSSSGGVYGYTF

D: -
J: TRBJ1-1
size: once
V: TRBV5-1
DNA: TGCGCCAGCAGCTTGGCCTCGATGAACACTGAAGCTTTCTTT
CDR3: CASSLASMNTEAFF

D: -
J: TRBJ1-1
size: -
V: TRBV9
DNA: TGTGCCAGCAGCCGAGAAGGTGAAGCTTTCTTT
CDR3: CASSREGEAFF

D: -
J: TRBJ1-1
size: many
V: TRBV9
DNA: TGTGCCAGCAGCGTAGGGGGGCTGAGCACTGAAGCTTTCTTT
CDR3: CASSVGGLSTEAFF

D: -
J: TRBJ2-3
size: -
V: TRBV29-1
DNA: TGCAGCGTTGTACAGGCCACAGATACGCAGTATTTT
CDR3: CSVVQATDTQYF

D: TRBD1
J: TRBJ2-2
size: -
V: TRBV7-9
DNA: TGTGCCAGCAGCACCGGACAGGGGGGAACCGGGGAGCTGTTTTTT
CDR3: CASSTGQGGTGELFF

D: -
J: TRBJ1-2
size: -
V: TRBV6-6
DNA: TGTGCCAGCAGTTTCCGGACAGTCTATGGCTACACCTTC
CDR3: CASSFRTVYGYTF

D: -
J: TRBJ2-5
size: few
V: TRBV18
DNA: TGTGCCAGCTCACCAGGGGTTAAAGAGACCCAGTACTTC
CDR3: CASSPGVKETQYF

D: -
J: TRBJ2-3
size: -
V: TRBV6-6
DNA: TGTGCCAGCAGCCCTTCCACAGATACGCAGTATTTT
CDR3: CASSPSTDTQYF

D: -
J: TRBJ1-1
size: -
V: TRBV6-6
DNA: TGTGCCAGCAGTTCTCAGGTGAACACTGAAGCTTTCTTT
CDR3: CASSSQVNTEAFF

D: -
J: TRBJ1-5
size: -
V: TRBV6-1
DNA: TGTGCCAGCAGTGAGACACATTATACACCCCAGCATTTT
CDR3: CASSETHYTPQHF

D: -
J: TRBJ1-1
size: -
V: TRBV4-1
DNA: TGCGCCAGCAGCCCCCCGCTAGGGCAGGTTGCGACTGAAGCTTTCTTT
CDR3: CASSPPLGQVATEAFF

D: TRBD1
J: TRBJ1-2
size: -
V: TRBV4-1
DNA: TGCGCCAGCAGCCAAGGGGGACAGGGGGGCTATGGCTACACCTTC
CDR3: CASSQGGQGGYGYTF

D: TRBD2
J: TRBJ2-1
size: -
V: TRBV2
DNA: TGTGCCAGCAGGGACGAGACTAGCGGAGGATTAGGCTCCTACAATGAGCAGTTCTTC
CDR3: CASRDETSGGLGSYNEQFF

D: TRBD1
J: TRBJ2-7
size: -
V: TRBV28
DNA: TGTGCCAGCAGTGGACAGGGGGCCAGGCGGGAGACCGAGCAGTACTTC
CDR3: CASSGQGARRETEQYF

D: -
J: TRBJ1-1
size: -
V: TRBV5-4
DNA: TGTGCCAGCAGCTCCGCCGGGGGGGCTCCGGACACTGAAGCTTTCTTT
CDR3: CASSSAGGAPDTEAFF

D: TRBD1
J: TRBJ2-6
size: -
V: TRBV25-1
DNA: TGTGCCAGCGCCAAAAACAGGGGTTCTACTGGGGCCAACGTCCTGACTTTC
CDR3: CASAKNRGSTGANVLTF

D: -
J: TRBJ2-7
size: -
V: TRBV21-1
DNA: TGTGCCAGCAGCCCCGCTCAGGGGGCTTACGAGCAGTACTTC
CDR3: CASSPAQGAYEQYF

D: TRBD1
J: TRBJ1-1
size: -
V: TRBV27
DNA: TGTGCCAGCATCCCATCGACAGGGAAGACGGCTTTCTTT
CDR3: CASIPSTGKTAFF

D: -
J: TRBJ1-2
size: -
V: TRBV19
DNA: TGTGCCAGTAGTTCGCCGGTGGGATACTATGGCTACACCTTC
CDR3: CASSSPVGYYGYTF

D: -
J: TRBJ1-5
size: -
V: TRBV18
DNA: TGTGCCAGCTCACCGACGGACGGGGGGAGCAATCAGCCCCAGCATTTT
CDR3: CASSPTDGGSNQPQHF

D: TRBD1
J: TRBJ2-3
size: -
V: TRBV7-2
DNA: TGTGCCAGCAGCTTAGAGACAGGGGACACAGATACGCAGTATTTT
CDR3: CASSLETGDTDTQYF

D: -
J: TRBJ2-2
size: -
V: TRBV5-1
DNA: TGCGCCAGCAGCTTGGGGCAGCTAACGAACACCGGGGAGCTGTTTTTT
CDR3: CASSLGQLTNTGELFF

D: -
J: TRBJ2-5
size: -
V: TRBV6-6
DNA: TGTGCCAGCAGCCTATCAGGGCACGAGACCCAGTACTTC
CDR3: CASSLSGHETQYF

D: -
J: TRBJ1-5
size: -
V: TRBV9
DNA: TGTGCCAGCAGCGTCGGGCTCGGGCAGCCCCAGCATTTT
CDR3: CASSVGLGQPQHF

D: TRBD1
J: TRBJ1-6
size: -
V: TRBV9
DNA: TGTGCCAGCAGTGTTTCCTCAGGGGGCCCCGATTCACCCCTCCACTTT
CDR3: CASSVSSGGPDSPLHF

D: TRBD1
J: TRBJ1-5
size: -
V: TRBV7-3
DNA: TGTGCCAGCAGCACCAACACCTCTGGACAGGGGCCCGATCAGCCCCAGCATTTT
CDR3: CASSTNTSGQGPDQPQHF

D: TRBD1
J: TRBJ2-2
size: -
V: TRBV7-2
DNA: TGTGCCAGCAGCTTACCAGGGGGCTCCGGGGAGCTGTTTTTT
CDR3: CASSLPGGSGELFF

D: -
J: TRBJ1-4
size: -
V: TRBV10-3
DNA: TGTGCCATCAGTGAGACCGGTAGTGGAAAACTGTTTTTT
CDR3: CAISETGSGKLFF